The 11 T cell receptor beta chains below all came from one sample that was sequenced in a study of CD8+ T cells in alopecia areata. Once RNA had been extracted, it was reverse transcribed into cDNA to act as the sequencing template. Profiled with immunoSEQ multiplex PCR; TCRdb holds only in-frame clones, not every one. The table lists 95,000 to 110,000 clones, roughly half of them singletons. The specimen was CD4+ T cells sorted from blood. The receptors were gathered from a human donor in good health.

This clone was counted between two and nine times. The chain carries TRBV4-2 and TRBJ1-2, with TRBD1 matching over 8 bases. CDR3 length: 15 residues. J gave up 8 bases and V 0 bases, and 8 bases lay outside the gene matches. Germline CDR1 reads LGHNA; CDR2 reads YNFKEQ. Written as DNA, the CDR3 is TGTGCCAGCAGCCAAGATCCTGGGACAGGAGGAGGCTACACCTTC. Protein sequence: CASSQDPGTGGGYTF.

V gene TRBV30 combines with J gene TRBJ2-7, with D maybe TRBD2 (5 bases). From germline, CDR1 is GTSNPN and CDR2 SVGIG (reference sequence). The V end lost 1 base, the J end lost 5 bases, and 9 bases lay between the germline ends. CDR3 length equals 12 residues. The CDR3: CAWSAAGDEQYF. The CDR3 nucleotides read TGTGCCTGGAGTGCCGCCGGGGACGAGCAGTACTTC.

The V call is TRBV29-1, the J call TRBJ1-5, with 8 bases identical to TRBD1. Germline CDR1 SQVTM, CDR2 ANQGSEA. V trimming: 4 bases; J trimming: 4 bases; junction bases outside the gene matches: 3. This CDR3 comprises 13 residues. In nucleotides, the CDR3 is TGCAGCGTTGCGGACAGGGTTAATCAGCCCCAGCATTTT. Encoded protein: CSVADRVNQPQHF.

The chain links TRBV2 to TRBJ2-2; D perhaps matches TRBD1 (6 bases). Trimming left V 5 bases short and J 7 bases short, with 14 bases between. The germline gives CDR1 SNHLY, CDR2 FYNNEI. CDR3 size: 14 residues. CDR3 in amino acids: CASSLRGPSGELFF. The DNA for the CDR3 is TGTGCCAGCAGTCTCAGGGGCCCAAGCGGGGAGCTGTTTTTT.

This clone occurred a few times. The CDR3 nucleotides are TGTGCCAGTAGTGCTGGGGCTAGCGACACCGGGGAGCTGTTTTTT. This sequence encodes CASSAGASDTGELFF. J is TRBJ2-2 and V is TRBV19; D possibly corresponds to TRBD2 (6 bases). V was cut by 5 bases and J by 3 bases, with 13 bases left in between. CDR3 length: 15 amino acids. Germline V lookup: CDR1 LNHDA, CDR2 SQIVND (reference sequence).

The V and J genes are TRBV15 and TRBJ1-6; D uncertain. Germline V CDR1 and CDR2: LNHNV, YYDKDF (reference sequence). This CDR3 is 15 amino acids long. Trimming left V 7 bases short and J 8 bases short, with 18 bases between. The DNA for the CDR3 is TGTGCCACCAAGCCGTCCCTTGGCGTTTATTCACCCCTCCACTTT. Amino acid sequence: CATKPSLGVYSPLHF.

The chain uses TRBV29-1 and TRBJ2-5; D tentatively fits TRBD1 or TRBD2 (7 bases each). V was pared by 6 bases and J by 3 bases, with 14 bases between. CDR1 is SQVTM, CDR2 ANQGSEA, per germline. The CDR3 has 13 residues. This chain's CDR3 is CSVHQGGEETQYF. The DNA of the CDR3 is TGCAGCGTCCACCAGGGGGGGGAAGAGACCCAGTACTTC. The variable domain in full, completed from reference TRBV29-1 and TRBJ2-5, reads SAVISQKPSRDICQRGTSLTIQCQVDSQVTMMFWYRQQPGQSLTLIATANQGSEATYESGFVIDKFPISRPNLTFSTLTVSNMSPEDSSIYLCSVHQGGEETQYFGPGTRLLVL.

This CDR3 reads CASSLGETQYF. The CDR3 region has the DNA TGTGCCAGCAGTTTAGGGGAGACCCAGTACTTC. The J gene is TRBJ2-5, the V gene TRBV2; D not certain. Trimming left V 5 bases short and J 5 bases short, with 6 bases between. The germline V gene encodes CDR1 SNHLY and CDR2 FYNNEI. The CDR3 loop spans 11 amino acids.

The V and J genes are TRBV2 and TRBJ1-1; D is undetermined. With 5 bases removed from V and 6 bases from J, the gap between germline ends came to 16 bases. CDR3 size: 14 residues. Looked up from germline, CDR1 is SNHLY and CDR2 is FYNNEI. The CDR3 DNA reads TGTGCCAGCAGTTGGGTCTCCAGGCGGGCTGAAGCTTTCTTT. Its protein is CASSWVSRRAEAFF.

The chain has TRBV5-1 and TRBJ1-2; TRBD1 aligns across 7 bases. The CDR3 consists of 12 residues. V was clipped by 4 bases and J by 11 bases; unmatched bases: 8. The germline V gene has CDR1 SGHRS and CDR2 YFSETQ. The CDR3 DNA reads as TGCGCCAGCAGCCCGGGACAGACCTTGTACACCTTC. This gives the protein CASSPGQTLYTF.

This clone came up a few times. Other DNA sequences of this sample code for an identical CDR3. The CDR3 here is CSAPLNEKLFF. The CDR3, as DNA: TGCAGTGCTCCCCTGAATGAAAAACTGTTTTTT. This chain connects TRBV20-1 to TRBJ1-4; D remains unclear. The CDR3 length is 11 residues. The ends were cut back, 5 bases at V and 5 bases at J, with 6 bases in the middle. The germline gives CDR1 DFQATT, CDR2 SNEGSKA (reference sequence).